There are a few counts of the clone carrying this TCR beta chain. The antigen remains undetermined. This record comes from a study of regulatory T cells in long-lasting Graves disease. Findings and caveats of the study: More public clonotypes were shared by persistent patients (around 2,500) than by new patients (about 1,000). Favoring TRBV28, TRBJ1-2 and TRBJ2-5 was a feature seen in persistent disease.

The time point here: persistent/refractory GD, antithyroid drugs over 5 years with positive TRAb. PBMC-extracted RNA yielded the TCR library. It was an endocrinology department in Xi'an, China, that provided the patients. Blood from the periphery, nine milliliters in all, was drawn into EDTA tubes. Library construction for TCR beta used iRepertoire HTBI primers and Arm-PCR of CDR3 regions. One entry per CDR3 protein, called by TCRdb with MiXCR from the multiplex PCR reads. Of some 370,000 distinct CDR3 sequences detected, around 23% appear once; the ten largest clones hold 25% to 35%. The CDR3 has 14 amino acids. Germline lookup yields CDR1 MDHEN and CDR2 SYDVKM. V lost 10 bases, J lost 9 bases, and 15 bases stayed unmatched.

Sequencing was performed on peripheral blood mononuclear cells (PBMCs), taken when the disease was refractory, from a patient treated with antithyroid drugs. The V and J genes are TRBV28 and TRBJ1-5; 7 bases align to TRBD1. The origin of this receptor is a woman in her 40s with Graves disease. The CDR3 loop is CATKQGNGGRPQHF. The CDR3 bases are TGTGCCACCAAACAGGGGAATGGCGGGCGGCCCCAGCATTTT.